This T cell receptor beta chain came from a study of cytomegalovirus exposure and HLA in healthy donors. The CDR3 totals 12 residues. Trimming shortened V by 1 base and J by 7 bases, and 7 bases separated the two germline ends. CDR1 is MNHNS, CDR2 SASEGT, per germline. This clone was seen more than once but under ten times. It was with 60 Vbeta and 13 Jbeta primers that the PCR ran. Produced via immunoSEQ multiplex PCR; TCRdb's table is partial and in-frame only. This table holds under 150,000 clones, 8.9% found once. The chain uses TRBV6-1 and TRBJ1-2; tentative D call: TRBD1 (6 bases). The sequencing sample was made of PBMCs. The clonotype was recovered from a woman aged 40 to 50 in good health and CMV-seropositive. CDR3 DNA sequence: TGTGCCAGCAGTGAAGAGGGGGTTGGCTACACCTTC. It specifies CASSEEGVGYTF.